This entry concerns a single T cell receptor (beta chain). The antigen is undetermined. The data were obtained in a study of vaccination and CD4 T cells after COVID-19. The treatment was: 10-day PBMC culture with coronavirus spike peptide pools or control peptides (ViraFEST assay). The study sequenced cultured CD4+ T cell DNA using the Oncomine TCR Beta short-read assay. TCRdb independently ran MiXCR on the PCR reads; one entry per CDR3 protein. The sample includes over 14,000 distinct CDR3 sequences, roughly 51% of them seen just once. The sequenced sample was CD4+ T cells from blood, cultured in vitro. The sequence derives from a human donor who had recovered from COVID-19.

CDR3 amino acids: CASSLVGGSGRNIQYF. Here the CDR3 DNA reads TGTGCCAGCAGCTTAGTAGGTGGTAGCGGGAGAAACATTCAGTACTTC. This chain uses TRBV7-2 with TRBJ2-4, with 9 bases fitting TRBD2. V shed 1 base and J 6 bases; nucleotides not matched to a gene: 7. The CDR3 contains 16 residues. The germline V gene has CDR1 SGHTA and CDR2 FQGNSA.